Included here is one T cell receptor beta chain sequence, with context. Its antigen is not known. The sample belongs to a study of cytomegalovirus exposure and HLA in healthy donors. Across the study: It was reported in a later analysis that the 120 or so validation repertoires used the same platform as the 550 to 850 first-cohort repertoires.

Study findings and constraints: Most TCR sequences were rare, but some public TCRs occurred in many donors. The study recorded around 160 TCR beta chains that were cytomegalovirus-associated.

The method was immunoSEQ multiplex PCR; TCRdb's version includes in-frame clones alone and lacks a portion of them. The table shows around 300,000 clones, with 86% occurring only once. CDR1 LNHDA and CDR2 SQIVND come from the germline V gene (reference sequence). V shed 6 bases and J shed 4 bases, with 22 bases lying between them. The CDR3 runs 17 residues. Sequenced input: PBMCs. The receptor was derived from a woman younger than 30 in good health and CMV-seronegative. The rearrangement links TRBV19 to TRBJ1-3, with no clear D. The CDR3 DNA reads TGTGCCAGTAGCCCCCCGGGGAGTTTCGGGGAAGGAAACACCATATATTTT. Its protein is CASSPPGSFGEGNTIYF.